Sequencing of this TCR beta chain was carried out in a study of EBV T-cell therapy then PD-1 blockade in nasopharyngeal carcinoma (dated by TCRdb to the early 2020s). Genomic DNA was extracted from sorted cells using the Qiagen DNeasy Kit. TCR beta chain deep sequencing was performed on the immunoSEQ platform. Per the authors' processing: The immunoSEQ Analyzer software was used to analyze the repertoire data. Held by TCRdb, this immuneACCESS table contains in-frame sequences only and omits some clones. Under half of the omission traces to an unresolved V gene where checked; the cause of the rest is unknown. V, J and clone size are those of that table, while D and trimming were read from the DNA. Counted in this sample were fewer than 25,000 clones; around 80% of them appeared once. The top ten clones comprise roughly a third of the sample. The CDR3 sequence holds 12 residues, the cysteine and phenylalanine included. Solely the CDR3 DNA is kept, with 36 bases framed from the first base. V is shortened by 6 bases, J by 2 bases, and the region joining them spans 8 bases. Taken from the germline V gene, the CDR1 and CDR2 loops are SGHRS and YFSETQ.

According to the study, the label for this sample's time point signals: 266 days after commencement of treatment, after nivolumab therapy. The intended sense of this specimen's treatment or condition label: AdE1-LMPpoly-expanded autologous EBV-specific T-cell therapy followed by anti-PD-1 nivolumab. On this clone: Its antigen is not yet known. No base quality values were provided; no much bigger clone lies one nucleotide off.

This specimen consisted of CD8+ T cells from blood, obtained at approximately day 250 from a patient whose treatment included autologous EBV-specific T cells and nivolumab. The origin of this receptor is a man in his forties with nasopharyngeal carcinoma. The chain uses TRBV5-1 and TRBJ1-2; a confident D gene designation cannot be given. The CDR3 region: CASTADNYGYTF. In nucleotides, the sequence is TGCGCCAGCACGGCCGACAACTATGGCTACACCTTC.